This T cell receptor (beta chain) derives from a study of CD8+ T cells in alopecia areata. Treatment indicated: oral pan-JAK inhibitor, 5-10 mg twice daily. RNA extraction and reverse transcription yielded cDNA as sequencing template. Sequencing used immunoSEQ multiplex PCR; TCRdb keeps in-frame clones, though not all of them. Seen here are roughly 190,000 clones, over 55% observed once, and the top ten hold approximately 1%. V was pared by 1 base and J by 7 bases, with 8 bases of the junction left unmatched. The CDR3 is 18 residues long. Germline V lookup: CDR1 SGHTA, CDR2 FQGNSA. This chain links TRBV7-2 with TRBJ1-6, with TRBD1 matching over 12 bases. Source: CD4+ T cells sorted from blood, taken at week 24, from a patient treated with tofacitinib. The sequence was obtained from a human donor with alopecia areata. The CDR3 spells CASSLVPGQGAGNSPLHF. The CDR3 coding sequence is TGTGCCAGCAGCTTAGTGCCGGGACAGGGGGCTGGAAATTCACCCCTCCACTTT. The variable domain in full, with the rest retrieved from reference TRBV7-2 and TRBJ1-6, is GAGVSQSPSNKVTEKGKDVELRCDPISGHTALYWYRQSLGQGLEFLIYFQGNSAPDKSGLPSDRFSAERTGGSVSTLTIQRTQQEDSAVYLCASSLVPGQGAGNSPLHFGNGTRLTVT.